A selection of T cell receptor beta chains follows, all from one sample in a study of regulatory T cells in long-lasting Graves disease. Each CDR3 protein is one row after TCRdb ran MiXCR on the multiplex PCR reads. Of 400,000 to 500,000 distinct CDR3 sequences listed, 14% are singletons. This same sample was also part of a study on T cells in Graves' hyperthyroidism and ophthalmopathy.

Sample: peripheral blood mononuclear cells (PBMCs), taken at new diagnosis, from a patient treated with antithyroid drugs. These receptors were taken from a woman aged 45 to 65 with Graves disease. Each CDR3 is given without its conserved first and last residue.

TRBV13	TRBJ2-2	ASSLGKLKAGELF
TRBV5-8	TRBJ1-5	ASSHYGVRSGEQPQH
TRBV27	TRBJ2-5	ASSLSVQGGKETQY
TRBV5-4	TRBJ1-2	ASSLDREYGYT
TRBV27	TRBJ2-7	ASSATTGPNYEQY
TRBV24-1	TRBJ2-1	ATSSPGSSYNEQF
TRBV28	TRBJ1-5	ASKQGFGQPQH
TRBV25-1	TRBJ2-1	ASSPAQGSAPNEQF
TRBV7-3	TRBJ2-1	ASSSSGMEQF
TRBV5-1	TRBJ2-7	ASMGGQGMYEQY
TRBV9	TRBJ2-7	ASSVSSSGSSYEQY
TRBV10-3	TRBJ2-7	AITPGTGVYEQY
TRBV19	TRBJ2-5	ASSMFAGGETQY
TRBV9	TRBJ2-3	ASSARPEGGTDTQY
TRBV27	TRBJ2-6	ASSRLRDRGGGANVLT
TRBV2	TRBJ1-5	ASTRDTPDQPQH
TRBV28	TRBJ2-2	ASSLGQRNTGELF
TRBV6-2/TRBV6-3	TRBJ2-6	AVRRGTAGANVLT
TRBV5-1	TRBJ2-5	ASTGRMTQETQY
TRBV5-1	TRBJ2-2	ASTQPGQANTGELF
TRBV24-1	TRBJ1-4	ATSHPQGGNEKLF
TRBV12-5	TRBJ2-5	ASGGSRSVETQY
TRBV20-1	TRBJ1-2	SAKAGSDYDYT
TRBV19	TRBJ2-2	ANSRTGRGGELF
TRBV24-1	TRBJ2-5	ATSGGSLGEETQY
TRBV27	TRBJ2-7	ASRHRGTGNYEQY
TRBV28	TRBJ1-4	ASSTGLSTNEKLF
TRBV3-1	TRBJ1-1	ASSHKWEGTEAF
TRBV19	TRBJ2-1	ASRSGLAAYGGQF
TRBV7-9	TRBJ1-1	ASTPTDPNTEAF
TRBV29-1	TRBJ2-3	SASGRRGDTQY
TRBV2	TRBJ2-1	ASSDGRSSYNEQF
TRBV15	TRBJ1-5	ATSRTGEVRQPQH
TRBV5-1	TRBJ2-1	ASNRQGPSSYNEQF
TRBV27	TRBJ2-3	ASSPPGRTDTQY
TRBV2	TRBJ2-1	ASSDLGQAYNEQF
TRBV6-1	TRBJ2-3	ASSEASSGTTDTQY
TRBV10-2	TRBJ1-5	ASRRGTGEPQH
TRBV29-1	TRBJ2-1	SVGQGDEQF
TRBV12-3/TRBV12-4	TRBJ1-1	ASSFPGQGRRRTEAF
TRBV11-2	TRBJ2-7	ASSHSSDYEQY
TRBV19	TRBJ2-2	ASSMLTANTGELF
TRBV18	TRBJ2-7	ASSPPSLAETYEQY
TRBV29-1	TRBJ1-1	SVRTGARNTEAF
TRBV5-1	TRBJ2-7	ASSPGAPNYEQY
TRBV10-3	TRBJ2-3	AIRGLASRAGTDTQY
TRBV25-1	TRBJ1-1	ASSAWETGRGERDTEAF
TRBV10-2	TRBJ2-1	ASSELVSFLLGQF
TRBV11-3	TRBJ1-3	ASSQLDRAGNTIY
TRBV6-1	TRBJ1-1	ASSARGTGVTEAF
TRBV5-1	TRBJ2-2	ASSPSPSVTGELF